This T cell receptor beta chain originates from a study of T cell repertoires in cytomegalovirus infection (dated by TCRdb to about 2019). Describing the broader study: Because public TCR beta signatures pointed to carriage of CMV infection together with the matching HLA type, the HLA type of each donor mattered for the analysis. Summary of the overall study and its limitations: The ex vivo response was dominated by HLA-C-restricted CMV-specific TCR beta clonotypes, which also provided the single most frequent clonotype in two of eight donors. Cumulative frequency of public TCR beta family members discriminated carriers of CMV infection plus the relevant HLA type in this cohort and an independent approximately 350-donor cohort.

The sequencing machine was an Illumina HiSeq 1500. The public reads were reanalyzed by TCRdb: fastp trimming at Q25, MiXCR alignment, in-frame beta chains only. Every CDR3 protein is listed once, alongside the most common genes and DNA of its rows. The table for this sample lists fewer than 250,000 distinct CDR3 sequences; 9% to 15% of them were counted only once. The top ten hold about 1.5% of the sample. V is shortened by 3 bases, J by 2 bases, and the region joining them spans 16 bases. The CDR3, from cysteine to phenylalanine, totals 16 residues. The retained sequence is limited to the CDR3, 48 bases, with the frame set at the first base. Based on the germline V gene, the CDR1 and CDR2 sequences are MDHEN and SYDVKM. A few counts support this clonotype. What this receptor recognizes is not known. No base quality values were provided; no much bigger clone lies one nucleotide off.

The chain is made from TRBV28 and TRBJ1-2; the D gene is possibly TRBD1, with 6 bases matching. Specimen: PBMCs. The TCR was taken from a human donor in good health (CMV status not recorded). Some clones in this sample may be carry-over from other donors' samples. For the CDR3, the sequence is CASSLGGAGLNYGYTF. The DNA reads TGTGCCAGCAGTTTGGGGGGGGCCGGTCTGAACTATGGCTACACCTTC.